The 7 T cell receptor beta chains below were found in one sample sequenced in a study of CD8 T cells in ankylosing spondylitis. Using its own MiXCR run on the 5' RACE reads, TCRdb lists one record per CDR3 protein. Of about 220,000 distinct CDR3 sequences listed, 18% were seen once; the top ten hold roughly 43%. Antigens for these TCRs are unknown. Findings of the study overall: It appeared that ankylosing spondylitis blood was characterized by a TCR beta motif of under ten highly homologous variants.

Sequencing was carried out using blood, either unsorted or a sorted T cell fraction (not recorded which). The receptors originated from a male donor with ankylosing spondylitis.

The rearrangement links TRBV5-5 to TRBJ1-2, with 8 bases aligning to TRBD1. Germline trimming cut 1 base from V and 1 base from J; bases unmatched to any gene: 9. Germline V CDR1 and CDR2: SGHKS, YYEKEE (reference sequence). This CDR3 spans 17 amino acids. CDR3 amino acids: CASSLWTGSGGNYGYTF. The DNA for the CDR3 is TGTGCCAGCAGCTTGTGGACAGGGTCGGGGGGTAACTATGGCTACACCTTC.

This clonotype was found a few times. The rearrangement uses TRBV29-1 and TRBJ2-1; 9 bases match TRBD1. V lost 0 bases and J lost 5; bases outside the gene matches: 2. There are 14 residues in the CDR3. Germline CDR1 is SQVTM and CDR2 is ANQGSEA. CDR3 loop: CSVEDRDRDNEQFF. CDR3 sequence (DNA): TGCAGCGTTGAAGATCGGGACAGGGACAATGAGCAGTTCTTC.

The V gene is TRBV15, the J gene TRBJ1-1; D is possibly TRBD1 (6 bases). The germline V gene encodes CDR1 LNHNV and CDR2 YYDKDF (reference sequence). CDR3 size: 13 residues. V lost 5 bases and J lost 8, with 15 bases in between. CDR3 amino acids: CATSQSPGDEAFF. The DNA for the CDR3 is TGTGCCACCAGCCAATCCCCAGGGGACGAAGCTTTCTTT.

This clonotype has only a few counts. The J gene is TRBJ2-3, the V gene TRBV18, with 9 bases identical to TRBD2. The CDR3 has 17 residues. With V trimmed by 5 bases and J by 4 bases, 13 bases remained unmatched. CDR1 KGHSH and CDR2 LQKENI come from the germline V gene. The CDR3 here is CASSDLSRGGVADTQYF. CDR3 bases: TGTGCCAGCTCAGACCTCTCGCGGGGGGGCGTGGCAGATACGCAGTATTTT.

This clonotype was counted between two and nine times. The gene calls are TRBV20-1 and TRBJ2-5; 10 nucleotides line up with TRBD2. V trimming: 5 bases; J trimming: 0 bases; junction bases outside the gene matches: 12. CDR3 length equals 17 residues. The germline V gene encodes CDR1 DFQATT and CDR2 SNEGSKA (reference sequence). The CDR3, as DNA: TGCAGTGCTGATCCTAGCGGGAGCGCCCTTTACCAAGAGACCCAGTACTTC. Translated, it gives CSADPSGSALYQETQYF.

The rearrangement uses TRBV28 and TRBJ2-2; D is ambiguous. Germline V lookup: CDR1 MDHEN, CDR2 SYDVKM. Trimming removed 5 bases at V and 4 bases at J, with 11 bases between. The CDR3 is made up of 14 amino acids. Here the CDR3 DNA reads TGTGCCAGCAGTCCCCGTTTGTTCACCGGGGAGCTGTTTTTT. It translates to CASSPRLFTGELFF.

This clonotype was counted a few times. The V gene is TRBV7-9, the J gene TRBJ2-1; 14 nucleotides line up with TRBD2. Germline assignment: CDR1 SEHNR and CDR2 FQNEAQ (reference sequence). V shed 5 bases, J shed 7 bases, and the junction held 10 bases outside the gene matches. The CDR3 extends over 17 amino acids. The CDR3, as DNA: TGTGCCAGCAGCCCACCCTGGACTAGCGGGGGGATAAATGAGCAGTTCTTC. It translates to CASSPPWTSGGINEQFF.